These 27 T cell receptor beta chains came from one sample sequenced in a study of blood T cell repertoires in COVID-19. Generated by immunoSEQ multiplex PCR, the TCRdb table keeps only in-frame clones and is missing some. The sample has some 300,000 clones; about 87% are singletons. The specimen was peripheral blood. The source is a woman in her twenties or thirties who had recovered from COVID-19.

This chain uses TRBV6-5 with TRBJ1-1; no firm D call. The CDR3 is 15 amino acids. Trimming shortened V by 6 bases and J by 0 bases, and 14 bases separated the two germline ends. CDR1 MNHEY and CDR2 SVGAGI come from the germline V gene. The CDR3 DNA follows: TGTGCCAGCAGGTTAAATCCAGTCATGAACACTGAAGCTTTCTTT. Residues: CASRLNPVMNTEAFF.

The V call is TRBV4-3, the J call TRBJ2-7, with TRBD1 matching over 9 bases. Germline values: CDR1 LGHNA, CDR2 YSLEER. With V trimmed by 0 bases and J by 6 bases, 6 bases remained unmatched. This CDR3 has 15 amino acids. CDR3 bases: TGCGCCAGCAGCCAAGAAAGAGGGACAGGGCTCGAGCAGTACTTC. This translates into CASSQERGTGLEQYF.

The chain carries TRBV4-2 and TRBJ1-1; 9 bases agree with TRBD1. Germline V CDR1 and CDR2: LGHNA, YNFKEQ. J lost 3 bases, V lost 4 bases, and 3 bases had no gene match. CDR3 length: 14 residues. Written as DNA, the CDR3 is TGTGCCAGCAGCCCCACAGGGGGCTACACTGAAGCTTTCTTT. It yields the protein CASSPTGGYTEAFF.

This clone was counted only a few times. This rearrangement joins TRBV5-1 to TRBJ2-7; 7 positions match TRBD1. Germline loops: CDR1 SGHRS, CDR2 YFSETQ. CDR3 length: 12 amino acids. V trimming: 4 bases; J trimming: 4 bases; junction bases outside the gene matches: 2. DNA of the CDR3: TGCGCCAGCAGCATACAGGGGTACGAGCAGTACTTC. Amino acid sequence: CASSIQGYEQYF.

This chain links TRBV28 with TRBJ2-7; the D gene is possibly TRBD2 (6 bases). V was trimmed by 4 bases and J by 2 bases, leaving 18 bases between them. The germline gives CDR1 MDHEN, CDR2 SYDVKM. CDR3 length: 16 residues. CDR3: CASSSSPGLMTYEQYF. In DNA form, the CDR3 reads TGTGCCAGCAGTTCCAGCCCGGGACTGATGACCTACGAGCAGTACTTC. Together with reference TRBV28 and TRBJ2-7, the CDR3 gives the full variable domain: DVKVTQSSRYLVKRTGEKVFLECVQDMDHENMFWYRQDPGLGLRLIYFSYDVKMKEKGDIPEGYSVSREKKERFSLILESASTNQTSMYLCASSSSPGLMTYEQYFGPGTRLTVT.

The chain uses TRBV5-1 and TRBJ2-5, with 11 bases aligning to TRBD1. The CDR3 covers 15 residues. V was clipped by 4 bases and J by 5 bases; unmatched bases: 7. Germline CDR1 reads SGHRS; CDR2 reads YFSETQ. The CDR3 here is CASSVGQGAGETQYF. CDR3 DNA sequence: TGCGCCAGCAGCGTCGGACAGGGGGCAGGTGAGACCCAGTACTTC.

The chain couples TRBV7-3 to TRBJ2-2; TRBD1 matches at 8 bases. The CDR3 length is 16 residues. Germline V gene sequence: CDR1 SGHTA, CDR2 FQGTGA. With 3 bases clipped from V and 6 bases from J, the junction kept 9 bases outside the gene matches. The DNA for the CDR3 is TGTGCCAGCAGCTTCGGACAGGGTGGGGTAGCCGGGGAGCTGTTTTTT. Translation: CASSFGQGGVAGELFF.

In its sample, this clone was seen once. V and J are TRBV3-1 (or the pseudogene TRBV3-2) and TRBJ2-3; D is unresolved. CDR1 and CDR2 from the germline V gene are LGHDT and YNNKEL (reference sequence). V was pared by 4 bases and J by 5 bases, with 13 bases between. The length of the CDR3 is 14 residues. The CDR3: CASSLRSSRDTQYF. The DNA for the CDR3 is TGTGCCAGCAGCCTACGGAGCTCTAGAGATACGCAGTATTTT.

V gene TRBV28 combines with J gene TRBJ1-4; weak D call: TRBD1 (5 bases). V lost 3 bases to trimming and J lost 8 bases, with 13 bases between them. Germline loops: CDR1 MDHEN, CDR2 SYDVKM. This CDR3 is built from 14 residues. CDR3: CASSFRGLEEKLFF. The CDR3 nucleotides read TGTGCCAGCAGTTTTCGGGGGTTAGAGGAAAAACTGTTTTTT.

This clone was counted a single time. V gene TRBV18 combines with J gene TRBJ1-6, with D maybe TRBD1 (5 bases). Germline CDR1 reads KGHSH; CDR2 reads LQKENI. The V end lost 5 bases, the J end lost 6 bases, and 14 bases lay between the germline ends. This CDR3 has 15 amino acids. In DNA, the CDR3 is TGTGCCAGCTCAGCAGTGATAGGGGTTAATTCACCCCTCCACTTT. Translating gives CASSAVIGVNSPLHF.

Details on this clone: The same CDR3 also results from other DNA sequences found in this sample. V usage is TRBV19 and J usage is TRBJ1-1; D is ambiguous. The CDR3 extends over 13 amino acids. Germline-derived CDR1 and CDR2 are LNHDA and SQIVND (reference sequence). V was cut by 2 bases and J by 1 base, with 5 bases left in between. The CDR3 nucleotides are TGTGCCAGTAGTATAACAGAGAACACTGAAGCTTTCTTT. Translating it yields CASSITENTEAFF.

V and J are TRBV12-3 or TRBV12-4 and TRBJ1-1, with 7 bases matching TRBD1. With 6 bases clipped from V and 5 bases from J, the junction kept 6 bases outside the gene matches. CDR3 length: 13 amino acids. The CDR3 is CASSPDRETEAFF. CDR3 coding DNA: TGTGCCAGCAGCCCCGACAGGGAGACTGAAGCTTTCTTT.

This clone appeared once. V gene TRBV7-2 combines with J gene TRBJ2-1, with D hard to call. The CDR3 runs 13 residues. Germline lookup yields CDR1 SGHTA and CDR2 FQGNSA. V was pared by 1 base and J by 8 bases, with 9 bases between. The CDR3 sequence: CASSLGGLDEQFF. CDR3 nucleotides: TGTGCCAGCAGCTTAGGAGGCTTAGATGAGCAGTTCTTC.

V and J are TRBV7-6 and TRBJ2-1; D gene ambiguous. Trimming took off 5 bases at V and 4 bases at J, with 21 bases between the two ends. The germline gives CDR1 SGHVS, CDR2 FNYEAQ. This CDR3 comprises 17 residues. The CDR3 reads CASSPMAAVNLYNEQFF. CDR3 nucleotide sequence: TGTGCCAGCAGCCCCATGGCCGCGGTAAACCTATACAATGAGCAGTTCTTC. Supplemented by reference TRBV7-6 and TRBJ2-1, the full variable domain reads GAGVSQSPRYKVTKRGQDVALRCDPISGHVSLYWYRQALGQGPEFLTYFNYEAQQDKSGLPNDRFSAERPEGSISTLTIQRTEQRDSAMYRCASSPMAAVNLYNEQFFGPGTRLTVL.

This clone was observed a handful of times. CDR3: CASSPLTTGEGLNTEAFF. The CDR3 DNA follows: TGTGCCAGCTCACCACTGACCACGGGGGAAGGTTTGAACACTGAAGCTTTCTTT. This sequence joins TRBV18 and TRBJ1-1; tentative D call: TRBD1 (5 bases). The germline gives CDR1 KGHSH, CDR2 LQKENI. Trimming shortened V by 1 base and J by 0 bases, and 18 bases separated the two germline ends. This CDR3 comprises 18 residues.

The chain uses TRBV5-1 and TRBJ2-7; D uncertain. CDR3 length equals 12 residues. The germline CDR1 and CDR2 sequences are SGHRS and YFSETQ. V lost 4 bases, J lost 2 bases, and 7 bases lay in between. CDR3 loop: CASSPSAYEQYF. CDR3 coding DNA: TGCGCCAGCAGCCCCTCGGCCTACGAGCAGTACTTC.

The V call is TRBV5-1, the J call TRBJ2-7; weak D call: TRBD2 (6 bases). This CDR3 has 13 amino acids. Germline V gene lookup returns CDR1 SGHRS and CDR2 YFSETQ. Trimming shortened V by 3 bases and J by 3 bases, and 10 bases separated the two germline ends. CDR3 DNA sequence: TGCGCCAGCAGCTGGGACGGGGGCTACGAGCAGTACTTC. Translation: CASSWDGGYEQYF.

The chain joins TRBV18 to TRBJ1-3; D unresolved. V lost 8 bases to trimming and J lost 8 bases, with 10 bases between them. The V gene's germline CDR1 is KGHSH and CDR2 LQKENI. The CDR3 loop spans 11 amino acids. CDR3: CASLSADTIYF. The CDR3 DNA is TGTGCCAGCCTCTCTGCGGACACCATATATTTT.

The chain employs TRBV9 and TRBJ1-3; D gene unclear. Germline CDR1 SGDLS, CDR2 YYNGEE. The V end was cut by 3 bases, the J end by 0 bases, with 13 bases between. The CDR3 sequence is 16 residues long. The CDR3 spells CASSAEFGVSGNTIYF. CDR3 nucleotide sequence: TGTGCCAGCAGCGCCGAATTCGGGGTCTCTGGAAACACCATATATTTT.

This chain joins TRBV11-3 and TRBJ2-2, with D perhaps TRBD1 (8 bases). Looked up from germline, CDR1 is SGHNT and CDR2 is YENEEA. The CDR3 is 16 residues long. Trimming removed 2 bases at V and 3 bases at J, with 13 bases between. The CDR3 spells CASSLRTGRDTGELFF. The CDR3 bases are TGTGCCAGCAGCTTACGGACAGGGAGGGACACCGGGGAGCTGTTTTTT.

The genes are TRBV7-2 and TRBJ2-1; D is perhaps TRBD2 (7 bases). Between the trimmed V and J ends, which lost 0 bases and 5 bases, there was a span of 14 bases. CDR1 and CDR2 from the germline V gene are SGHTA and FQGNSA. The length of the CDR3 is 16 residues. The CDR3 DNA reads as TGTGCCAGCAGCTTAGCGCTGCGGGGGCGGGACAATGAGCAGTTCTTC. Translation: CASSLALRGRDNEQFF.

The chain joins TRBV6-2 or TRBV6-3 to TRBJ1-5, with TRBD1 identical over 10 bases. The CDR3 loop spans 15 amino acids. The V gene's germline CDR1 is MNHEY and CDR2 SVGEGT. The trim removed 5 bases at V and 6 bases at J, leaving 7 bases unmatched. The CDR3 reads CASSNRDRGFQPQHF. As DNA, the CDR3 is TGTGCCAGCAGTAACCGGGACAGGGGCTTTCAGCCCCAGCATTTT.

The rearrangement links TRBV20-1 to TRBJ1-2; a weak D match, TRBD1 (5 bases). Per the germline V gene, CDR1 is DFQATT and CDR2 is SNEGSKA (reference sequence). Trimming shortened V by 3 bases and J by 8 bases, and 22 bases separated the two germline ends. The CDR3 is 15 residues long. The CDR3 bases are TGCAGTGCTAGTACTTTCACAGGCGTTTTCAGGGGCTACACCTTC. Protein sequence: CSASTFTGVFRGYTF.

Written as DNA, the CDR3 is TGCGCCAGCAGCCAAGACAGCTATGGCTACACCTTC. The encoded protein is CASSQDSYGYTF. The chain recombines TRBV4-1 with TRBJ1-2; no definite D call. This CDR3 region has 12 residues. Germline CDR1 is MGHRA and CDR2 is YSYEKL. The ends were cut back, 0 bases at V and 4 bases at J, with 3 bases in the middle.

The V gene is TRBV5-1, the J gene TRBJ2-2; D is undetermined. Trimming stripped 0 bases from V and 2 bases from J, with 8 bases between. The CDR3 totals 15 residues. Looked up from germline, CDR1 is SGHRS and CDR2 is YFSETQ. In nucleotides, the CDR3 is TGCGCCAGCAGCTTGGCAGGTCCAAACACCGGGGAGCTGTTTTTT. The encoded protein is CASSLAGPNTGELFF. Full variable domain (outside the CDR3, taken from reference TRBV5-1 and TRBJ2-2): KAGVTQTPRYLIKTRGQQVTLSCSPISGHRSVSWYQQTPGQGLQFLFEYFSETQRNKGNFPGRFSGRQFSNSRSEMNVSTLELGDSALYLCASSLAGPNTGELFFGEGSRLTVL.

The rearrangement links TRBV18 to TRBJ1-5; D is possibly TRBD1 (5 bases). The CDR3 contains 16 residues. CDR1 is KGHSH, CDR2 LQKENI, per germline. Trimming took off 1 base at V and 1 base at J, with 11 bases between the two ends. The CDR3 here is CASSPLGGRSNQPQHF. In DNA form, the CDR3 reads TGTGCCAGCTCACCACTCGGGGGACGGAGCAATCAGCCCCAGCATTTT.

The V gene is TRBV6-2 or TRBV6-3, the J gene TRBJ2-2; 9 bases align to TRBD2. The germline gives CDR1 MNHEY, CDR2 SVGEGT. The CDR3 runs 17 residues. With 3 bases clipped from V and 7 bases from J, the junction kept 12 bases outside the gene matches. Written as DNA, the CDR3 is TGTGCCAGCAGTTATACGGCGGGGGGGCCGTATGACGGGGAGCTGTTTTTT. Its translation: CASSYTAGGPYDGELFF.